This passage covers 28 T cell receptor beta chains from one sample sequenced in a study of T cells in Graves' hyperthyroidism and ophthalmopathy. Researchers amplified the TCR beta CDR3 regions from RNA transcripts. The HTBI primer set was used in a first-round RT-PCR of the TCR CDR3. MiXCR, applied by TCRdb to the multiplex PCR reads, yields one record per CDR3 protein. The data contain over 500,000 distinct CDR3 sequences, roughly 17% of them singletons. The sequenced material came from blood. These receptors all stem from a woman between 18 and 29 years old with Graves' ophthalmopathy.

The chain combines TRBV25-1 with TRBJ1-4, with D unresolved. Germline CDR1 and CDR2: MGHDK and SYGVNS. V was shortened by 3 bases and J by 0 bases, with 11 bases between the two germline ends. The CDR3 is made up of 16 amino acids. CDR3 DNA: TGTGCCAGCAGTGATATGCCAAGTGCAACTAATGAAAAACTGTTTTTT. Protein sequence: CASSDMPSATNEKLFF.

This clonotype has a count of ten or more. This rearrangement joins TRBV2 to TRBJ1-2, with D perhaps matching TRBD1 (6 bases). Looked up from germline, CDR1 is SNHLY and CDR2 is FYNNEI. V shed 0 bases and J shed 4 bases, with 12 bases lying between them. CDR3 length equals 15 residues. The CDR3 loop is CASSEAGGEGYGYTF. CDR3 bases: TGTGCCAGCAGTGAAGCAGGGGGAGAAGGCTATGGCTACACCTTC. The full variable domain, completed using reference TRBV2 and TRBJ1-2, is EPEVTQTPSHQVTQMGQEVILRCVPISNHLYFYWYRQILGQKVEFLVSFYNNEISEKSEIFDDQFSVERPDGSNFTLKIRSTKLEDSAMYFCASSEAGGEGYGYTFGSGTRLTVV.

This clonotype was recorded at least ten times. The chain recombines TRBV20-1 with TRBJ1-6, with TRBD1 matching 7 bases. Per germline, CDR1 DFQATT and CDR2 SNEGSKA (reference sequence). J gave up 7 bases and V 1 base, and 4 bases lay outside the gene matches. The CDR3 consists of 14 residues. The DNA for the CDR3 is TGCAGTGCTAGAGGCGACAGGGAGAATTCACCCCTCCACTTT. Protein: CSARGDRENSPLHF.

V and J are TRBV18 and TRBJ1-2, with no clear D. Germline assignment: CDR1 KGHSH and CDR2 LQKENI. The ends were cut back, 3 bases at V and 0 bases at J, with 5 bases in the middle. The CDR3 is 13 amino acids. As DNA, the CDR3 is TGTGCCAGCTCACCTAATTCTAACTATGGCTACACCTTC. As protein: CASSPNSNYGYTF.

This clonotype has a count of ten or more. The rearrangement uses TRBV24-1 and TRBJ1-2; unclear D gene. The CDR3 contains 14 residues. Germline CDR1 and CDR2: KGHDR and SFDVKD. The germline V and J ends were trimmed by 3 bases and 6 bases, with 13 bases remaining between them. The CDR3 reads CATSDPGRLDGYTF. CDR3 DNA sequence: TGTGCCACCAGTGATCCCGGGCGTCTAGATGGCTACACCTTC.

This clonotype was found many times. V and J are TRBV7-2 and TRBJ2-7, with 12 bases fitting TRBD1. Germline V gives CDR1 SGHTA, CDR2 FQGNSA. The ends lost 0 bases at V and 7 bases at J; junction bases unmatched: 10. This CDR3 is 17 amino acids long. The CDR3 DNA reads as TGTGCCAGCAGCTTAGCGATAGGGGACAGGGGGCCGAATGAGCAGTACTTC. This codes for CASSLAIGDRGPNEQYF. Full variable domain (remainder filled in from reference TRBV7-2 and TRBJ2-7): GAGVSQSPSNKVTEKGKDVELRCDPISGHTALYWYRQSLGQGLEFLIYFQGNSAPDKSGLPSDRFSAERTGGSVSTLTIQRTQQEDSAVYLCASSLAIGDRGPNEQYFGPGTRLTVT.

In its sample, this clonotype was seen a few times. Here the CDR3 DNA reads TGTGCCAGCAGCCAAGGACTGAACACAGATACGCAGTATTTT. The encoded protein is CASSQGLNTDTQYF. The chain is built from TRBV3-1 and TRBJ2-3; D is undetermined. The CDR3 covers 14 residues. Trimming left V 1 base short and J 2 bases short, with 7 bases between. Germline V lookup: CDR1 LGHDT, CDR2 YNNKEL (reference sequence).

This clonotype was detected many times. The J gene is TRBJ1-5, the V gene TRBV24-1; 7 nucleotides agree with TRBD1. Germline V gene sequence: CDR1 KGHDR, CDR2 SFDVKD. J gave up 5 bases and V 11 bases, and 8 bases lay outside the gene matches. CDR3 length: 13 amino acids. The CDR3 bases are TGTGCCAAATTAAGAACAGGGGATCAGCCCCAGCATTTT. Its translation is CAKLRTGDQPQHF.

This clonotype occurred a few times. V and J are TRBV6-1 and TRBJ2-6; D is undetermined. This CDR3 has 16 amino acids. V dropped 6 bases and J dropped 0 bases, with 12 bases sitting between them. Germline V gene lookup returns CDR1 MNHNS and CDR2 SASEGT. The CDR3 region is CASSPFYDSGANVLTF. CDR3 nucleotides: TGTGCCAGCAGCCCTTTTTATGACTCTGGGGCCAACGTCCTGACTTTC.

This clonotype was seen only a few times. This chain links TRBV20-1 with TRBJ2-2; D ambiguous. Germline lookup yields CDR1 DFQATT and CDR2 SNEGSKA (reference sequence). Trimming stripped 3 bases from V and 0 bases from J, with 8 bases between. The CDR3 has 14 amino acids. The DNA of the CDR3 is TGCAGTGCTAGTTGGCGGTCGAACACCGGGGAGCTGTTTTTT. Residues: CSASWRSNTGELFF.

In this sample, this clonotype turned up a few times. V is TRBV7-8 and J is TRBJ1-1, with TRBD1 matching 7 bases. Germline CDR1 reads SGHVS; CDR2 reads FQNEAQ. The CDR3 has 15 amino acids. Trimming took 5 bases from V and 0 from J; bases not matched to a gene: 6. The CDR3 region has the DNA TGTGCCAGCAGCAGGACAGGCCAAATGAACACTGAAGCTTTCTTT. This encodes CASSRTGQMNTEAFF.

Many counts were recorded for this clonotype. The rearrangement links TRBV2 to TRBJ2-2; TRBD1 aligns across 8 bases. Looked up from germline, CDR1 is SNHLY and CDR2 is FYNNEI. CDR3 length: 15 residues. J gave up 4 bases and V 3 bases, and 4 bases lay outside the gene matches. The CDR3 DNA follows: TGTGCCAGCAGTGAGTACAGGGGGTCCACCGGGGAGCTGTTTTTT. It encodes CASSEYRGSTGELFF. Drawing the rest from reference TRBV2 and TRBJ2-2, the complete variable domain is EPEVTQTPSHQVTQMGQEVILRCVPISNHLYFYWYRQILGQKVEFLVSFYNNEISEKSEIFDDQFSVERPDGSNFTLKIRSTKLEDSAMYFCASSEYRGSTGELFFGEGSRLTVL.

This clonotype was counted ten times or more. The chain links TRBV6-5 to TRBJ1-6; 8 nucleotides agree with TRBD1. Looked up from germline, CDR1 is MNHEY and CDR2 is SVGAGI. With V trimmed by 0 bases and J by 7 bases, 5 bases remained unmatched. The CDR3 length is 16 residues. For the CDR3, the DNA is TGTGCCAGCAGTTACTCGACAGGGGCCGGAAATTCACCCCTCCACTTT. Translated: CASSYSTGAGNSPLHF.

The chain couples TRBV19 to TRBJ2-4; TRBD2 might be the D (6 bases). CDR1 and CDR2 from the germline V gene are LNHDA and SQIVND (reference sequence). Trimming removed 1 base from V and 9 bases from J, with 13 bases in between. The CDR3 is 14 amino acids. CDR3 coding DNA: TGTGCCAGTAGTATAGGGTCGCCGCGGGGCATTCAGTACTTC. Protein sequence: CASSIGSPRGIQYF.

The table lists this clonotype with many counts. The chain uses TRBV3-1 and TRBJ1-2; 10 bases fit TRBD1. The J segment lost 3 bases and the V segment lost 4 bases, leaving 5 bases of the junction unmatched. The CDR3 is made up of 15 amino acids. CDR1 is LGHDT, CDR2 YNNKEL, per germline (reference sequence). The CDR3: CASSPLDRGYYGYTF. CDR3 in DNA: TGTGCCAGCAGCCCGCTGGACAGGGGGTACTATGGCTACACCTTC.

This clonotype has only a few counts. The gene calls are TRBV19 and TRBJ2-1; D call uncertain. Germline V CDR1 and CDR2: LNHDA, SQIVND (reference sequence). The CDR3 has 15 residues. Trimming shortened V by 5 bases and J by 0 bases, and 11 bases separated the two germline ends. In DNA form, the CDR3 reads TGTGCCAGTAGTGTCTTTTACAGCTCCTACAATGAGCAGTTCTTC. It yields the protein CASSVFYSSYNEQFF.

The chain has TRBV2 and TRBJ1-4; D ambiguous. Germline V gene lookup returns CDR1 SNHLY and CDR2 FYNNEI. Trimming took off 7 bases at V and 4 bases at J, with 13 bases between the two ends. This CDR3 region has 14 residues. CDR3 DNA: TGTGCCAGCAAGACCGGGATTCATAATGAAAAACTGTTTTTT. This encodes CASKTGIHNEKLFF.

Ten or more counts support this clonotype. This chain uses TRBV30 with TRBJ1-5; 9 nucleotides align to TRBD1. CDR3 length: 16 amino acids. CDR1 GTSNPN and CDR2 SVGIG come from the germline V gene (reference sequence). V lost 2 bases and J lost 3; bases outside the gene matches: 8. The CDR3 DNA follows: TGTGCCTGGAGTTCAGGGACAGGGCTATACAATCAGCCCCAGCATTTT. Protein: CAWSSGTGLYNQPQHF.

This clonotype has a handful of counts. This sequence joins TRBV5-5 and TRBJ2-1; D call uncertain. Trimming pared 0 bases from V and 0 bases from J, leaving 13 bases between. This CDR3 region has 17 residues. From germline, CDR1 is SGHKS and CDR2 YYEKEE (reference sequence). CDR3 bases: TGTGCCAGCAGCTTGGGCGTCCAATCGAGCTCCTACAATGAGCAGTTCTTC. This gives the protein CASSLGVQSSSYNEQFF.

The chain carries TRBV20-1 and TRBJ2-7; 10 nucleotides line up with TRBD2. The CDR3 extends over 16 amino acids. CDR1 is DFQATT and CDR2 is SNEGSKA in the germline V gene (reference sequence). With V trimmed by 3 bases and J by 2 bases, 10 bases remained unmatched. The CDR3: CSASRGPSGSTYEQYF. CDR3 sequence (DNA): TGCAGTGCTAGCAGGGGGCCTAGCGGGAGTACCTACGAGCAGTACTTC.

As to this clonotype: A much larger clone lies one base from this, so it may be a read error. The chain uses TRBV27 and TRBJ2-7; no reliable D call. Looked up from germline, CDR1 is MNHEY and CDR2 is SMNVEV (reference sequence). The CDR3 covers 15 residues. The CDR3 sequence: CANSFEAGRSYEQYF. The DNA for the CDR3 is TGTGCCAACAGTTTTGAGGCAGGAAGGTCCTACGAGCAGTACTTC.

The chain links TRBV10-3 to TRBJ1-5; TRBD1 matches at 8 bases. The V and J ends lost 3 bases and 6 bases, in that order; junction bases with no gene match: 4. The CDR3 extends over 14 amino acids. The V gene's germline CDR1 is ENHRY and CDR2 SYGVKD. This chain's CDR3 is CAISEGQGGQPQHF. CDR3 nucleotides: TGTGCCATCAGTGAAGGACAGGGCGGTCAGCCCCAGCATTTT.

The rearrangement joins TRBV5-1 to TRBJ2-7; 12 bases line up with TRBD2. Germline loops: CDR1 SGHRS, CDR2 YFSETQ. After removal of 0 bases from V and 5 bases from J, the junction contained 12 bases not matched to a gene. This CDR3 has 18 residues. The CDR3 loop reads CASSLVASGGAYQHEQYF. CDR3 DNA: TGCGCCAGCAGCTTGGTGGCTAGCGGGGGGGCTTATCAACACGAGCAGTACTTC.

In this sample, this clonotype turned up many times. The CDR3: CASSRSRASGRAVQETQYF. The CDR3 bases are TGTGCCAGCAGCCGAAGTAGGGCTAGCGGGAGGGCAGTCCAAGAGACCCAGTACTTC. V usage is TRBV6-2 or TRBV6-3 and J usage is TRBJ2-5; TRBD2 matches 12 bases. Germline CDR1 is MNHEY and CDR2 is SVGEGT. V was pared by 6 bases and J by 1 base, with 15 bases of the junction left unmatched. The CDR3 is 19 amino acids.

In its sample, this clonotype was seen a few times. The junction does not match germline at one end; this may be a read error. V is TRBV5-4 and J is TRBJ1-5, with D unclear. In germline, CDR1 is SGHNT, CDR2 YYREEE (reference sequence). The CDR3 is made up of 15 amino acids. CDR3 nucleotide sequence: TGTGCCAGCAGCCCCTCGAATCCAAGCAATCGGCCCCAGCATTTT. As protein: CASSPSNPSNRPQHF. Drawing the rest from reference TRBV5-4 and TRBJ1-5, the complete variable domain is ETGVTQSPTHLIKTRGQQVTLRCSSQSGHNTVSWYQQALGQGPQFIFQYYREEENGRGNFPPRFSGLQFPNYSSELNVNALELDDSALYLCASSPSNPSNRPQHFGDGTRLSIL.

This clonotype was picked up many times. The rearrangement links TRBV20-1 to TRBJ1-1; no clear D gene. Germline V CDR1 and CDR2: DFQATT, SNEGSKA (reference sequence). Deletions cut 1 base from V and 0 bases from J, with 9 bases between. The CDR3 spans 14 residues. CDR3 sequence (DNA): TGCAGTGCTAGAGCAGAGGCTATGAACACTGAAGCTTTCTTT. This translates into CSARAEAMNTEAFF.

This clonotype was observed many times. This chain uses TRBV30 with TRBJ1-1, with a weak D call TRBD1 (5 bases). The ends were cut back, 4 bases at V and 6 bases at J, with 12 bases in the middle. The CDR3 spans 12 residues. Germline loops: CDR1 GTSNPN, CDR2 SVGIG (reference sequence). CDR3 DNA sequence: TGTGCCTGGAACCCTGGGGGGGCTGAAGCTTTCTTT. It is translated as CAWNPGGAEAFF.

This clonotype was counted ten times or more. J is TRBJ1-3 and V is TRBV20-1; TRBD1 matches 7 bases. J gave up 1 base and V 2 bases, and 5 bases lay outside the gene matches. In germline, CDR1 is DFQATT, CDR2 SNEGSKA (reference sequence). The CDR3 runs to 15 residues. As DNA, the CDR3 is TGCAGTGCTAGAACTCACAGGGGTTCTGGAAACACCATATATTTT. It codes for CSARTHRGSGNTIYF.